The rows below give T cell receptor beta chains drawn from one sample of a study of blood T cells in healthy people across ages. MiXCR, applied by TCRdb to the 5' RACE reads, yields one record per CDR3 protein. The table records about 780,000 distinct CDR3 sequences, around 24% of them present only once. These data also formed part of another study, on T cells of mothers and their children.

Sequenced material: blood. The receptors here all came from a boy younger than 18 in good health. CDR3s leave out the opening cysteine and the closing phenylalanine or tryptophan. The order of the fields is CDR3 length, J gene, V gene, CDR3 protein.

>10|TRBJ1-6|TRBV20-1
SVGRTNSPLH
>12|TRBJ1-6|TRBV6-6
ASSYRSGSSPLH
>13|TRBJ2-7|TRBV5-1
ASSLGIADTYEQY
>14|TRBJ1-1|TRBV7-2
ASSQVRGGGNTEAF
>13|.|TRBV7-6
ASSPQTGRYYEQY
>10|TRBJ1-1|TRBV3-1
ASSPDSSEAF
>14|TRBJ2-2|TRBV11-1
ASSLEAPANTGELF
>10|TRBJ1-2|TRBV28
ASETGGYGYT
>13|TRBJ2-2|TRBV2
ASSEGRANTGELF
>13|TRBJ1-6|TRBV6-6
ASSPWDSRNSPLH
>14|TRBJ2-5|TRBV28
ASSLRDVGSLYGQY
>11|TRBJ2-1|TRBV7-9
ASSPIGNNEQF
>12|TRBJ2-1|TRBV7-9
ASSWLGLSIEQF
>13|TRBJ2-7|TRBV6-5
ASSFNGQEHYEQY
>12|.|TRBV7-9
ASSLEGYPETQY
>10|.|TRBV9
ASRQDSDEQY
>18|TRBJ2-7|TRBV3-1
ASSQDLGTSGGSGAYEQY
>15|TRBJ2-3|TRBV20-1
SARALGTSGGPDTQY
>10|TRBJ2-1|TRBV7-9
ASSEAGGEQF
>10|TRBJ1-2|TRBV7-9
ASSRGYPGYT
>11|TRBJ1-6|TRBV3-1
ASSLDRVSPLH
>11|TRBJ1-2|TRBV5-1
ASSLRPRQGFT
>13|TRBJ1-2|TRBV4-1
ASSQGQGGDYGYT
>12|TRBJ2-7|TRBV27
ASSWTGGSNEQY
>14|.|TRBV14
ASSPLGGQGYYEQY
>10|TRBJ2-1|TRBV2
ASSVSYNEQF
>13|TRBJ2-7|TRBV5-1
ASSLSPLTTREQY
>13|TRBJ2-7|TRBV7-9
ASSPQGGAGDEQY